This T cell receptor beta chain was observed in a study of shared clonotypes between healthy human individuals (dated by TCRdb to the early 2020s). A note on the overall study: Three men and a couple of women, aged 18 to 49 years, made up the cohort. Leukapheresis yielded between about 0.94 and 9 billion PBMCs per donor. Per donor, three plates each were used for CD4 naive and CD4 memory, two for CD8 naive, and one for CD8 memory. Blood TCR repertoires of 5 or 6 healthy adults were deeply sequenced to estimate repertoire size and the extent of clonotype sharing between individuals. To increase sequencing depth and limit assay-specific biases, different laboratories used diverse techniques to prepare libraries and sequence TCR repertoires. Paper-wide results and their limitations: Sampling was limited to blood, and TCR repertoires in tissue likely differ from TCR repertoires in blood. Because the study included a small number of donors, the genetic and exposure-history diversity represented was limited. Even with the large sequencing depth, rarefaction of the sorted-subset datasets indicated that sequencing was incomplete. Across four donors, around 5% of naive CD4, roughly 3.8% of naive CD8, roughly 2.2% of memory CD4, and 0.4% of memory CD8 clonotypes were shared. Based on pairwise subsampling, the degree of clonotype sharing among donors was expected to be affected by sequencing depth. Compared with non-shared clonotypes, the clonotypes found in all four sorted-subset donors had higher generation probabilities. Larger estimated clonotype richness was generally found for naive subsets than for memory subsets.

To note about this clone: Its antigen is currently not known. Base-call qualities are not available, and no considerably larger clone is one nucleotide away. The sample contains more than one DNA sequence encoding this CDR3.

Trimming accounts for 6 bases at V and 1 base at J, while the number of junction bases matched to no gene is 3. There are 13 amino acids in the CDR3, from cysteine to phenylalanine inclusive. Only the CDR3 region is kept as DNA, spanning 39 bases read in frame from base 1. According to the germline V gene, CDR1 reads SGHVS and CDR2 reads FNYEAQ. TCR CDR3 regions were amplified from genomic DNA by multiplex PCR using the deep immunoSEQ assay. Extracted genomic DNA from each cell subset was spread evenly across all wells of several immunoSEQ 96-well plates, with each plate serving as a replicate. For sorted subsets, 150 to 250 ng genomic DNA, equal to 30,000 to 35,000 T cell genomes, was loaded into each replicate PCR. Purified libraries were measured with a Qubit 3.0 fluorometer, size-checked on a Bioanalyzer 2100, and measured again with the KAPA Library Quantification kit. Each immunoSEQ 96-well plate was sequenced on its own single-read 150-cycle Illumina NextSeq 550 flow cell. The original methods were these. Because the immunoSEQ output included only junctional sequences and no quality scores, the filtering could not be the same as the filtering used for full-length reads. To assign V/J genes and CDR3, sequences were annotated against IMGT germline references using PyIR, a Python wrapper for IgBLAST v1.9. Reads with weak V/J assignments (E-value above 1e-6), missing CDR3, stop codons, out-of-frame junctions, or ambiguous translated residues were removed. A V3J clonotype was defined by an identical inferred V gene, J gene, and CDR3 amino acid sequence. To compute the percentage overlap between repertoires, the number of shared unique clonotypes was divided by the size of the smaller repertoire. Richness of each repertoire was evaluated using RTK rarefaction, the Chao1 estimator, and Recon v2.1 estimates of unobserved clonotypes. OLGA was used to compute generation probabilities for all TCRbeta clonotypes that the gDNA method yielded from a handful of donors. This immuneACCESS table, as held by TCRdb, lists in-frame sequences with V and J called but not all clones. Of the missing ones, under half trace to an unresolved V gene in checked studies; the others have no known cause. The DNA gave D and trimming, while V, J and clone size come from that table. This sample lists millions of clones; over 90% were detected once. Roughly 0.36% of the sample goes to the ten largest clones.

The donors were healthy, HIV-negative adults with no recently reported acute infections or vaccinations. Every donor was a Caucasian adult residing in Nashville, Tennessee, USA. Magnetic negative selection was used to enrich CD4+ T cells, after which naive cells were positively selected on CD45RA and the negative fraction became the memory subset. Blood was collected by leukapheresis, and PBMCs were isolated by Ficoll-Histopaque density gradient centrifugation and then cryopreserved in liquid nitrogen vapor phase. Analytical flow cytometry was used to check the purity and quantity of every magnetically sorted T cell population. Each sorted fraction had its genomic DNA isolated and then quantified by UV absorbance on a Nanodrop 2000c.

Source material: naive CD4+ T cells from PBMCs. In light of the paper, this sample's cell subset or site label describes: CD45RA+ positively selected. The sequence was collected from a man aged 18 to 30 in good health. Some clones in this sample may be carry-over from other donors' samples. Rearrangement joined TRBV7-6 to TRBJ2-7; 7 bases in the middle match TRBD1. The sequenced DNA is TGTGCCAGCAGTTCGGGACAGTCCTACGAGCAGTACTTC. Its protein product is CASSSGQSYEQYF.